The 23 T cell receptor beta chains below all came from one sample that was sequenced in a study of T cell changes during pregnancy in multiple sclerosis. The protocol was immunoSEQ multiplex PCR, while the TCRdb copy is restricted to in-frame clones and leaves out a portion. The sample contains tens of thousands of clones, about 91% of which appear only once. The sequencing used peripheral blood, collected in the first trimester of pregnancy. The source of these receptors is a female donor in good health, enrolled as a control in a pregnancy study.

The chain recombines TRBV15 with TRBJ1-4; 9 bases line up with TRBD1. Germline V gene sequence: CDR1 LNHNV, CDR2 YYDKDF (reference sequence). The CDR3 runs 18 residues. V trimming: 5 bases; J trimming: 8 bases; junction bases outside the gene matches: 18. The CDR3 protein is CATSGTPGLQGADEKLFF. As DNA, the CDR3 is TGTGCCACCAGCGGCACCCCAGGGCTACAGGGGGCGGACGAAAAACTGTTTTTT. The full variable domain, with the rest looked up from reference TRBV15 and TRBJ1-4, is DAMVIQNPRYQVTQFGKPVTLSCSQTLNHNVMYWYQQKSSQAPKLLFHYYDKDFNNEADTPDNFQSRRPNTSFCFLDIRSPGLGDTAMYLCATSGTPGLQGADEKLFFGSGTQLSVL.

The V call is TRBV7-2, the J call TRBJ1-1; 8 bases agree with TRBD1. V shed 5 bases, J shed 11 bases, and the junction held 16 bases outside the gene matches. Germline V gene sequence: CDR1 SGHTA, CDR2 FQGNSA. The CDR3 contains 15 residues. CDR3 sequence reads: CASSAQGGGGFVAFF. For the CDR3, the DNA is TGTGCCAGCAGCGCACAGGGGGGGGGTGGGTTTGTGGCTTTCTTT.

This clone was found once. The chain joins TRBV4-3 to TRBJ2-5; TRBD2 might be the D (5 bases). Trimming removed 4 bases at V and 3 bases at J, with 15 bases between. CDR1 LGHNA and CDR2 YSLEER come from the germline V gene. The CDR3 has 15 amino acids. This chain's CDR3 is CASSLRGRREETQYF. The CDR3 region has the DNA TGCGCCAGCAGCCTACGGGGTAGAAGGGAAGAGACCCAGTACTTC.

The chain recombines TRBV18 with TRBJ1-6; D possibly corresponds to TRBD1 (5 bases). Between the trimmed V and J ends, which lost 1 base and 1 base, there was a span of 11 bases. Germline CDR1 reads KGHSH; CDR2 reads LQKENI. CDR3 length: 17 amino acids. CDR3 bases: TGTGCCAGCTCACCACGGAAGGGGCAGTCCTATAATTCACCCCTCCACTTT. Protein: CASSPRKGQSYNSPLHF.

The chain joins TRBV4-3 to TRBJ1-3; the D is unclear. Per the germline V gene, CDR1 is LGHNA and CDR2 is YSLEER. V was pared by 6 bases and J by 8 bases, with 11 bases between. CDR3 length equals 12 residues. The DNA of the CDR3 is TGCGCCAGCAGATCCCCCGGGGACACCATATATTTT. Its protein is CASRSPGDTIYF.

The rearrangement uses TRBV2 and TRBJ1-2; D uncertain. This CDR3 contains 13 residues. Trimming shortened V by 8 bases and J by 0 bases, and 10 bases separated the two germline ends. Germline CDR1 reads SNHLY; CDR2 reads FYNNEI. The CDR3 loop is CASGGGPNYGYTF. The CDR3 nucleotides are TGTGCCAGCGGAGGAGGGCCTAACTATGGCTACACCTTC.

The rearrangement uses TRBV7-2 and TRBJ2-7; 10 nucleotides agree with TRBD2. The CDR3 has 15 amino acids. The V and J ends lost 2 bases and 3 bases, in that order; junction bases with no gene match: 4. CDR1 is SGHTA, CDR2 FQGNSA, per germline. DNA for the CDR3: TGTGCCAGCAGCTTAAATAGCGGGGGGCGCTACGAGCAGTACTTC. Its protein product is CASSLNSGGRYEQYF. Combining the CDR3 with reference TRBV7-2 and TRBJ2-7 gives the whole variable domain GAGVSQSPSNKVTEKGKDVELRCDPISGHTALYWYRQSLGQGLEFLIYFQGNSAPDKSGLPSDRFSAERTGGSVSTLTIQRTQQEDSAVYLCASSLNSGGRYEQYFGPGTRLTVT.

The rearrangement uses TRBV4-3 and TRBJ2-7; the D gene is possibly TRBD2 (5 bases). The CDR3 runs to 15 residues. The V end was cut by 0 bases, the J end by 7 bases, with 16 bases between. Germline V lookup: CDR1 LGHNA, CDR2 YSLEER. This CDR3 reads CASSQDEAGHQEQYF. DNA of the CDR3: TGCGCCAGCAGCCAAGATGAGGCGGGCCACCAGGAGCAGTACTTC.

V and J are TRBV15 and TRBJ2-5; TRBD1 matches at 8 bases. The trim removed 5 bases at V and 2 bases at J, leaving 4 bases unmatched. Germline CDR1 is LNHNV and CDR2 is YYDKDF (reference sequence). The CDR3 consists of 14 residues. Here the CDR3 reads CATSGWTGQETQYF. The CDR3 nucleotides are TGTGCCACCAGCGGGTGGACAGGGCAAGAGACCCAGTACTTC.

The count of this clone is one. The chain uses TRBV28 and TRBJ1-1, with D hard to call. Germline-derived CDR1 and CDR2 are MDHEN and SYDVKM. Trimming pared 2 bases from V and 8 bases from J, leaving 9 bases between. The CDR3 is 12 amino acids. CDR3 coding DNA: TGTGCCAGCAGTTTAAGGCCGGGAGAAGCTTTCTTT. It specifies CASSLRPGEAFF.

CDR3 nucleotides: TGCGCCAGCAGGGGATTGACAGGATCAAAATTTGGCTACACCTTC. It specifies CASRGLTGSKFGYTF. This chain links TRBV10-2 with TRBJ1-2, with D tentatively TRBD1 (6 bases). V lost 6 bases and J lost 7, with 21 bases in between. The CDR3 is made up of 15 amino acids. Germline-derived CDR1 and CDR2 are WSHSY and SAAADI.

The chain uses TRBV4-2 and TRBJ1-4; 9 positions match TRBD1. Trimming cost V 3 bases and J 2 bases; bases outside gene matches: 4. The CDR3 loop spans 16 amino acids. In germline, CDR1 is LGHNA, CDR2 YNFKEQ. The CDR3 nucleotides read TGTGCCAGCAGCCATAAACAGGGGGCCACTAATGAAAAACTGTTTTTT. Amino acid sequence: CASSHKQGATNEKLFF.

CDR3 in amino acids: CASTTGTGQFF. In DNA form, the CDR3 reads TGTGCCAGTACCACGGGGACTGGGCAGTTCTTC. The chain combines TRBV7-9 with TRBJ2-1, with TRBD2 as a possible D gene (6 bases). Trimming pared 9 bases from V and 12 bases from J, leaving 15 bases between. The germline CDR1 and CDR2 sequences are SEHNR and FQNEAQ (reference sequence). The CDR3 is 11 residues long.

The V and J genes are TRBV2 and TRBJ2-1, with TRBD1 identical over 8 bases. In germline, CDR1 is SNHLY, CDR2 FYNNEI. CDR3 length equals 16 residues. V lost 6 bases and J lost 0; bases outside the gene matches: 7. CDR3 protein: CASRMTGEPSYNEQFF. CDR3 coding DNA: TGTGCCAGCAGAATGACAGGGGAACCCTCCTACAATGAGCAGTTCTTC.

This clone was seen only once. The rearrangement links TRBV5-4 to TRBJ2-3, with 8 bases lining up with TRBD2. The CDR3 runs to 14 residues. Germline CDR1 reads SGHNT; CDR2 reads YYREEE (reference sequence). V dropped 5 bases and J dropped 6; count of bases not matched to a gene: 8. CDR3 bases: TGTGCCAGCAGACGGGGGGGCGCATCGGATACGCAGTATTTT. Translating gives CASRRGGASDTQYF.

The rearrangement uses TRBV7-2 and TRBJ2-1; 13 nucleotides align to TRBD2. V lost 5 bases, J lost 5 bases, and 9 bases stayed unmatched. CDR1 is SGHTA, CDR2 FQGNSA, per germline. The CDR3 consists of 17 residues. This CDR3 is CASSPQGLAGVNNEQFF. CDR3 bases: TGTGCCAGCAGCCCCCAAGGACTAGCGGGGGTAAACAATGAGCAGTTCTTC.

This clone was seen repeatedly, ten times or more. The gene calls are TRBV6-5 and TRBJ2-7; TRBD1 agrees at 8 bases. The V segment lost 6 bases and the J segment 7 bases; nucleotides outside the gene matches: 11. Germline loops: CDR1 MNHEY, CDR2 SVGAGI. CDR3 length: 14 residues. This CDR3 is CASSPLQGAREQYF. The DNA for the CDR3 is TGTGCCAGCAGCCCACTCCAGGGGGCGCGGGAGCAGTACTTC.

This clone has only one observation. CDR3 sequence (DNA): TGTGCCAGCAGCGTTCAGGACACCTACGAGCAGTACTTC. Translated: CASSVQDTYEQYF. V is TRBV28 and J is TRBJ2-7; a possible D gene is TRBD1 (5 bases). The CDR3 extends over 13 amino acids. The V end was cut by 6 bases, the J end by 2 bases, with 11 bases between. Germline V gives CDR1 MDHEN, CDR2 SYDVKM.

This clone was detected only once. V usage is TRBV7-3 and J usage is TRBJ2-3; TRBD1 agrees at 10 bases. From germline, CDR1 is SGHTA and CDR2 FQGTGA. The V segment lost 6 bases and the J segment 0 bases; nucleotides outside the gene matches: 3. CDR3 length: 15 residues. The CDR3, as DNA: TGTGCCAGCAGTAGGACAGGGGGGAGCACAGATACGCAGTATTTT. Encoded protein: CASSRTGGSTDTQYF.

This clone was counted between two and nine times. The CDR3 loop reads CASSGVAGIDTQYF. In DNA, the CDR3 is TGTGCCAGCAGTGGGGTAGCGGGGATAGATACGCAGTATTTT. The V gene is TRBV6-1, the J gene TRBJ2-3, with 8 bases matching TRBD2. The length of the CDR3 is 14 residues. From germline, CDR1 is MNHNS and CDR2 SASEGT. With 4 bases clipped from V and 5 bases from J, the junction kept 5 bases outside the gene matches.

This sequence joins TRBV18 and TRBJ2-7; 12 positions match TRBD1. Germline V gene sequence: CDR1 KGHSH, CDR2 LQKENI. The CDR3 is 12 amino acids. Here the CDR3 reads CATGTGGREQYF. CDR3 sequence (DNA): TGTGCTACAGGGACAGGGGGCCGCGAGCAGTACTTC.

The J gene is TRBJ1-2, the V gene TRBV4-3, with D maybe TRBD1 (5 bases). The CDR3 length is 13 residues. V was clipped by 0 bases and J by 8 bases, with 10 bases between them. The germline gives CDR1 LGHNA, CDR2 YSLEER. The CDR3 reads CASSQDHRSGYTF. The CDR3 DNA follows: TGCGCCAGCAGCCAAGATCACAGGTCCGGCTACACCTTC.

CDR3 bases: TGTGCCTGGAGGGTGGAGCTGGGCTACACCTTC. Protein sequence: CAWRVELGYTF. This chain joins TRBV30 and TRBJ1-2; D is ambiguous. V dropped 3 bases and J dropped 8 bases, with 10 bases sitting between them. The germline CDR1 and CDR2 sequences are GTSNPN and SVGIG (reference sequence). The CDR3 extends over 11 amino acids.